This T cell receptor beta chain originates from a study of blood T cell repertoires in COVID-19. Across the whole study: Some COVID-19 samples were acute and others convalescent; all came from the United States, Italy and Spain. The analysed material was cDNA or gDNA that came from T cells, B-cell-depleted T cells, or PBMCs.

While infection was still active, Seattle patients were enrolled and then followed longitudinally. Trimming took 6 bases from V and 4 from J, leaving 15 bases between them. CDR3 length equals 14 residues. Per germline, CDR1 KGHSH and CDR2 LQKENI. This clone was picked up one time. Per the study methods: Nucleated cell number was recorded as an estimate derived from reference gene primer amplification. Assay used: immunoSEQ multiplex PCR; TCRdb lists only in-frame clones, some missing. D and trimming were read from the DNA, whereas the V and J calls and clone size are those reported in that table. The sample carries roughly 390,000 clones, around 87% recorded once.

This chain joins TRBV18 and TRBJ2-5; weak D call: TRBD1 (5 bases). This TCR derives from a woman in her twenties or thirties with COVID-19, enrolled during active disease. The sample taken for sequencing was peripheral blood. CDR3 nucleotides: TGTGCCAGCTCGCTGGGGCGGATGGGAGAGACCCAGTACTTC. Protein sequence: CASSLGRMGETQYF.